The subject of this entry is one TCR beta chain. The antigen is unknown. These data belong to a study of shared clonotypes between healthy human individuals. General study results and limits: Shared across four donors were around 5% of the naive CD4 clonotypes.

Using immunoSEQ multiplex PCR, the repertoire was profiled, and TCRdb retains in-frame clones only, with some absent. Among about 1 million clones, around 74% were seen once, and the ten largest hold about 1.4%. Trimming left V 4 bases short and J 6 bases short, with 12 bases between. This CDR3 region has 13 residues. Germline-derived CDR1 and CDR2 are MDHEN and SYDVKM. V is TRBV28 and J is TRBJ2-5; tentative D call: TRBD1 (6 bases). Sequenced: memory CD4+ T cells sorted from blood. Subset defined: CD45RA-negative fraction. This TCR came from a man aged 18 to 29 in good health. The CDR3, as DNA: TGTGCCAGCAGTTCCCAGGGGCCGCAGACCCAGTACTTC. Its protein is CASSSQGPQTQYF.